This T cell receptor beta chain stems from a study of tumor-infiltrating lymphocytes in primary liver carcinoma (dated by TCRdb to about 2017). For context, the study as a whole: Roughly five patients with histopathologically diagnosed primary liver carcinoma underwent surgical resection in China between November 2015 and March 2016. Across five regions of each liver tumor, along with adjacent normal tissue and blood, the study brought together TCRbeta repertoire sequencing, expression microarrays and whole-exome sequencing. TCRbeta repertoire sequencing covered 35 specimens from 5 patients: roughly 25 tumor regions, 5 adjacent noncancerous liver tissues and 5 peripheral blood samples. High reproducibility was observed for the technical replicate repertoires, with mean shared-clone rates near 0.89 and correlation coefficients above 0.95. Each sample produced roughly 3.65 to 7.5 million productive TCRbeta reads, and read depth showed no significant difference between tissue types. The five patients had tumors staged T1-T3 N0M0, with maximum diameters ranging from about 4 to 11 cm. Of the five patients (three men and two women, aged 30 to 69 years), four had hepatocellular carcinoma and one had combined HCC and intrahepatic cholangiocarcinoma. The study at large found these results: Only the TCR beta chain was sequenced, which likely underestimates true repertoire diversity because unpaired alpha chains were not captured. Repertoire overlap was higher between tumor regions (mean about 36%) than tumor-adjacent (roughly 17%) or tumor-blood (about 15%) pairs, consistent with antigen-driven expansion. With just a handful of patients in the study, the authors point out that the findings should be validated in a larger study. Because the samples were bulk and unsorted, CD4+ and CD8+ T cell repertoires could not be compared. Compared with blood, tumors had a significantly larger share of the repertoire taken up by the top 250 clones (p = 0.039).

This clonotype was counted at least ten times. It has no known antigen specificity. An end of the junction differs from the germline gene, which may be a read error. From the germline V gene (reference sequence), CDR1 is PRHDT and CDR2 is FYEKMQ. CDR3 length: 14 amino acids, cysteine to phenylalanine. Of all the DNA, just the CDR3 is kept, 42 bases in frame from base 1. Using a constant-region primer and ProtoScript II reverse transcriptase, TCRbeta-specific cDNA was reverse-transcribed from around 500 ng total RNA. Three nested multiplex PCR rounds, following a slightly modified ARM-PCR procedure, were used to build the TCRbeta libraries. Multiplex TRBV1-TRBV30 forward primers and a Cbeta reverse primer were used in the first two PCR rounds, each of which was run for around 10 cycles. Sample barcodes and Illumina adapters were attached in a final 25-cycle PCR using Deep VentR polymerase. Before sequencing, amplicons of 200-500 bp were purified from gel using a QIAquick gel extraction kit. The TCRbeta amplicons were sequenced with 250-bp paired-end reads on an Illumina HiSeq 2500. Under the source paper's analysis protocol: Trimmomatic v0.33 was used to quality-trim the reads, and FLASH v1.2.11 was used to merge paired reads so that full CDR3 sequences could be recovered. MiGEC v1.2.1b assigned V, D and J germline segments to the rearranged TCRbeta sequences. Clonotype statistics and Shannon-Wiener diversity indices were calculated with VDJtools v1.0.0. Except for diversity analysis, only the 250 most abundant clonotypes of each sample were used in subsequent analyses to reduce sampling bias. TCRdb handled the public reads itself, with Q25 trimming in fastp and clone calling in MiXCR, and kept productive beta chains. Duplicate CDR3 protein sequences are folded into a single record with the most common DNA and genes. TCRdb assigned the V and J calls; the authors' analysis was not used. Across this sample there are about 180,000 distinct CDR3 sequences, with over 45% seen only once. The ten biggest clones cover under 75% of the sample.

RNA from unsorted whole blood was extracted with TRIzol reagent, and germline DNA was obtained with the DNeasy Blood & Tissue kit. At the time of sampling, the patients were treatment-naive and had chronic HBV infection. Before surgery, 3 to 5 milliliters of peripheral blood were drawn into K2EDTA tubes. Sample: peripheral blood. The receptor's source is a man aged 35 to 55 with primary liver carcinoma and hepatitis B virus infection. The chain employs TRBV13 and TRBJ2-4; TRBD2 is a possible D gene, resting on 6 matching bases. The sequence in DNA is TGTGCCAGCAGCTTAAGGTTGCGGGACTCCAGGTTTCGCTTC. Translated, this is CASSLRLRDSRFRF. Supplemented by the reference TRBV13 and TRBJ2-4 proteins around the CDR3, the complete variable domain is AAGVIQSPRHLIKEKRETATLKCYPIPRHDTVYWYQQGPGQDPQFLISFYEKMQSDKGSIPDRFSAQQFSDYHSELNMSSLELGDSALYFCASSLRLRDSRFRFGAGTRLSVL.